A selection of T cell receptor beta chains follows, all from one sample in a study of cytomegalovirus exposure and HLA in healthy donors. Profiling relied on immunoSEQ multiplex PCR, and the TCRdb table lists in-frame clones only, not all of them. The sample shows some 110,000 clones, 74% of them seen only once. The sequenced sample was PBMCs. The source is a woman in her fifties or sixties in good health and CMV-seropositive. Each CDR3 is given with its conserved first and last residue. Fields, in order: clone size, J gene, D gene, V gene, CDR3 DNA, CDR3 protein. The D gene is left open where the match is weak. Clone size is shown for a subset of rows, as once, few, many or a class of expanded clone.

clone size: -
J gene: TRBJ2-7
D gene: -
V gene: TRBV5-1
CDR3 DNA: TGCGCCAGCCAGGGAGGCTACGAGCAGTACTTC
CDR3 protein: CASQGGYEQYF

clone size: -
J gene: TRBJ1-5
D gene: -
V gene: TRBV7-2
CDR3 DNA: TGTGCCAGCAGCTTAAAAAGGCAGGGCCAGCCCCAGCATTTT
CDR3 protein: CASSLKRQGQPQHF

clone size: -
J gene: TRBJ2-7
D gene: -
V gene: TRBV11-3
CDR3 DNA: TGTGCCAGCAGCTTACCACCCGGTAAGACTACGGAGCAGTACTTC
CDR3 protein: CASSLPPGKTTEQYF

clone size: -
J gene: TRBJ1-1
D gene: TRBD1
V gene: TRBV7-6
CDR3 DNA: TGTGCCAGCAGCCGAGGGCCGGGACAGGGGACTGAAGCTTTCTTT
CDR3 protein: CASSRGPGQGTEAFF

clone size: -
J gene: TRBJ2-7
D gene: TRBD2
V gene: TRBV6-1
CDR3 DNA: TGTGCCACCCAACCCGGGACTAGCGTTTACGAGCAGTACTTC
CDR3 protein: CATQPGTSVYEQYF

clone size: few
J gene: TRBJ2-7
D gene: -
V gene: TRBV7-2
CDR3 DNA: TGTGCCAGCAGCCAGCGGCAGGTCTATGGGGAGCAGTACTTC
CDR3 protein: CASSQRQVYGEQYF

clone size: -
J gene: TRBJ1-6
D gene: -
V gene: TRBV5-4
CDR3 DNA: TGTGCCAGCAGCACTATAGACAATTCACCCCTCCACTTT
CDR3 protein: CASSTIDNSPLHF

clone size: -
J gene: TRBJ2-1
D gene: -
V gene: TRBV7-8
CDR3 DNA: TGTGCCAGCAGCTCCGGACTGAACAATGAGCAGTTCTTC
CDR3 protein: CASSSGLNNEQFF

clone size: -
J gene: TRBJ1-1
D gene: -
V gene: TRBV2
CDR3 DNA: TGTGCCAGCAGTGTGCTCGCGACTGGTGAAGCTTTCTTT
CDR3 protein: CASSVLATGEAFF

clone size: -
J gene: TRBJ1-2
D gene: TRBD1
V gene: TRBV5-4
CDR3 DNA: TGTGCCAGCAGCACCCGACAGGGAAATTTCTATGGCTACACCTTC
CDR3 protein: CASSTRQGNFYGYTF